The clone carrying this TCR beta chain was observed many times. The antigen is not known. Relying on iRepertoire HTBI primers and Arm-PCR of CDR3 regions, the team built TCR beta libraries. TCRdb recomputed calls from the multiplex PCR reads with MiXCR, one row per CDR3 protein. The repertoire holds around 450,000 distinct CDR3 sequences, with about 17% as singletons. This record belongs to a study of regulatory T cells in long-lasting Graves disease. As for the study in general: New Graves' disease cases had less than 3 months of antithyroid drugs.

Study-wide findings and caveats: TRBV28, TRBJ1-2 and TRBJ2-5 emerged as the favored segments in persistent disease. Analysis covered peripheral blood alone, not thyroid tissue.

The time point denotes: newly diagnosed GD, antithyroid drugs for less than 3 months. PBMC RNA was the source of the TCR library. Germline CDR1 reads SGHKS; CDR2 reads YYEKEE (reference sequence). Trimming removed 5 bases at V and 8 bases at J, with 11 bases between. CDR3 length equals 12 residues. The data were also submitted as part of a second study, on T cells in Graves' hyperthyroidism and ophthalmopathy. Turning to that study: Using the HTBI primer set, a first-round RT-PCR was run on the TCR CDR3.

Sequences were derived from peripheral blood mononuclear cells (PBMCs), sampled at new diagnosis, from a patient treated with antithyroid drugs. This receptor was taken from a man in his forties with Graves disease. The chain links TRBV5-5 to TRBJ2-1, with D maybe TRBD1 (5 bases). For the CDR3, the DNA is TGTGCCAGCAGTACCAGGGAACATGAGCAGTTCTTC. Amino acids: CASSTREHEQFF.